This T cell receptor (beta chain) was captured by sequencing in a study of T-cell memory formation after mild COVID-19. Study-level findings and limits: Day 15 to 85 contracting clones showed balanced CD4/CD8; day 15 to 37 expanders favored CD4+.

CDR3 size: 15 residues. The V gene's germline CDR1 is SGHTA and CDR2 FQGTGA. Trimming cost V 0 bases and J 6 bases, with 14 bases left between them. Details on this clonotype: Its antigen is as yet unknown.

5'RACE primed at constant segments yielded TCR alpha and TCR beta cDNA libraries bearing sample barcodes and UMIs. TCRdb re-called the 5' RACE reads through MiXCR, storing one row per CDR3 protein. The sample lists hundreds of thousands of distinct CDR3 sequences; 7.5% to 9.5% were seen once. The sequencing sample was made of PBMCs or a T cell subset sorted from them (not recorded which). This receptor was identified in a man aged 18 to 29 who had mild COVID-19 (a few samples of this study predate the infection). Cell type and time point are not known. The rearrangement joins TRBV7-3 to TRBJ2-5; the D is unclear. The CDR3 nucleotides are TGTGCCAGCAGCTTAACCGCAGACCCGGAACAGACCCAGTACTTC. Its protein is CASSLTADPEQTQYF.